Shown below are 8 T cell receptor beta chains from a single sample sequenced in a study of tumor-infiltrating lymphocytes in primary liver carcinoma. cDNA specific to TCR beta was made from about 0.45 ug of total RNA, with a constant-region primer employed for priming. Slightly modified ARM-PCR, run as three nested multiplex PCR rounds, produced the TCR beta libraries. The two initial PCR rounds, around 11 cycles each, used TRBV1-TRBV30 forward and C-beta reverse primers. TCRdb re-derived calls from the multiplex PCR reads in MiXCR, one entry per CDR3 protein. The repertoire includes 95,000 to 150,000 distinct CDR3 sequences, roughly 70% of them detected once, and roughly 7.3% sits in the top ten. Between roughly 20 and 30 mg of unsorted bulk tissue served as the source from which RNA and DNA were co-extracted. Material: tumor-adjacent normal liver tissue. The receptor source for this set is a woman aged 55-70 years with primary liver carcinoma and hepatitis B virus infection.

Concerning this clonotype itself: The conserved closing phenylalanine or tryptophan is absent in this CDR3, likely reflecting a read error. The CDR3 nucleotides are TGCAGCGTTGAAGATCAACAGATTCAGTACCTC. This encodes CSVEDQQIQYL. The V gene is TRBV29-1, the J gene TRBJ2-4; no definite D call. The CDR3 has 11 amino acids. CDR1 is SQVTM, CDR2 ANQGSEA, per germline. Trimming pared 0 bases from V and 10 bases from J, leaving 7 bases between.

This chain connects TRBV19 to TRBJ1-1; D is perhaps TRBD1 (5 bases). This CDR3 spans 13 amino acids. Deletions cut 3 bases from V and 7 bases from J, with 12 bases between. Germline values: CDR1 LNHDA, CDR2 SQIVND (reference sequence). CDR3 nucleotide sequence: TGTGCCAGTAGTATGGGACGGCTCTTTGAAGCTTTCTTT. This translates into CASSMGRLFEAFF.

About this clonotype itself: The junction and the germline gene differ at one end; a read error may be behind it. CDR3 protein: CASSLRRAGANVLAF. The CDR3 nucleotides read TGTGCCAGCAGTCTACGGAGAGCTGGGGCCAACGTCCTGGCTTTC. The V gene is TRBV12-3 or TRBV12-4, the J gene TRBJ2-6, with D tentatively TRBD1 (5 bases). The CDR3 totals 15 residues.

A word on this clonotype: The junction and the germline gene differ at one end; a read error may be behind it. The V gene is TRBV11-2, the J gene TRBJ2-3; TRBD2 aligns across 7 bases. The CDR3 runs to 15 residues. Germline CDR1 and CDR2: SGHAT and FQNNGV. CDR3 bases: TGTGAAAGCAGCTTCGGACTAGGACGCACAGATACACAGTATTTT. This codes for CESSFGLGRTDTQYF.

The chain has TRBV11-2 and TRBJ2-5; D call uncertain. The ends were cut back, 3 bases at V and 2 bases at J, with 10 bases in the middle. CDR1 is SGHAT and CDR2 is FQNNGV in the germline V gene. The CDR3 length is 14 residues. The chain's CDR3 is CASSLRTLQETQYF. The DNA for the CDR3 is TGTGCCAGCAGCTTGAGGACGTTACAAGAGACCCAGTACTTC.

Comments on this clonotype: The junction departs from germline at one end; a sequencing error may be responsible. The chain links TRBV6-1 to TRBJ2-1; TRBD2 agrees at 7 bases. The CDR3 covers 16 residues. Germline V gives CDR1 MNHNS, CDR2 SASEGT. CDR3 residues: CVSCPRRLASYNEQFF. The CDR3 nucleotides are TGTGTCAGCTGCCCAAGACGACTAGCCTCCTACAATGAGCAGTTCTTC.

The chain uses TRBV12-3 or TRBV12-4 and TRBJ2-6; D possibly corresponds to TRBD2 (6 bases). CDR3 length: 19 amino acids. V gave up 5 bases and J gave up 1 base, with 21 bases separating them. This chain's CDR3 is CASSRDSPGPKSGANVLTF. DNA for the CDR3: TGTGCCAGCAGTCGGGACTCCCCAGGGCCAAAGTCTGGGGCCAACGTCCTGACTTTC.

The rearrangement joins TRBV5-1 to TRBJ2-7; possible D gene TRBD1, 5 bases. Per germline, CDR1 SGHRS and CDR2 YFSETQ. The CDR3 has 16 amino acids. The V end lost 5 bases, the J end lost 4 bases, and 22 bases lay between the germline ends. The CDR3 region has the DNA TGCGCCAGCAGTCTCTATTCTAGGGGCCGATTTTACGAGCAGTACTTC. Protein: CASSLYSRGRFYEQYF. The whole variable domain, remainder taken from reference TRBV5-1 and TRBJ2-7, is KAGVTQTPRYLIKTRGQQVTLSCSPISGHRSVSWYQQTPGQGLQFLFEYFSETQRNKGNFPGRFSGRQFSNSRSEMNVSTLELGDSALYLCASSLYSRGRFYEQYFGPGTRLTVT.